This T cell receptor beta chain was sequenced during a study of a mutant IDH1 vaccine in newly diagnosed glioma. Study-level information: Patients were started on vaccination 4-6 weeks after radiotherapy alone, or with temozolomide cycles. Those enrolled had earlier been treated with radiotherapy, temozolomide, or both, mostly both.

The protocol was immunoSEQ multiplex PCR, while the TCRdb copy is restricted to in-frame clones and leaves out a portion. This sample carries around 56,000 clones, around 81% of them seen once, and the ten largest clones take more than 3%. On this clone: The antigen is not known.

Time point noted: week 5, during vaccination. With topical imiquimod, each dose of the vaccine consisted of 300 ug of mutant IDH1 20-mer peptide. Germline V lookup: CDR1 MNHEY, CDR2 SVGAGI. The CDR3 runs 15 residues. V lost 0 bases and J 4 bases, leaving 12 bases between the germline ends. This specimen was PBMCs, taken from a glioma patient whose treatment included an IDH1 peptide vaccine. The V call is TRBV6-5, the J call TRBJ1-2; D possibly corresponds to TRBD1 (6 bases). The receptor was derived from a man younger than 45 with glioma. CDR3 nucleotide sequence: TGTGCCAGCAGTTACTCGTTTGACAGGACCTATGGCTACACCTTC. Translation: CASSYSFDRTYGYTF.